The source of this TCR beta chain is a study of blood T cell repertoires in COVID-19. Study-wide context: Spain, Italy and the United States supplied samples that represented acute and convalescent COVID-19. The analysed material was cDNA or gDNA that came from T cells, B-cell-depleted T cells, or PBMCs.

Per the study methods: Researchers report that nucleated cell counts were estimated from reference gene primer amplification. The table came from immunoSEQ multiplex PCR; TCRdb's copy has only in-frame clones and leaves some out. The D gene and trimming were derived from the DNA, and the V and J assignments and clone size from that table. The table has 250,000 to 350,000 clones, roughly 87% seen once; the top ten hold just under 9.5%. Per the germline V gene, CDR1 is SEHNR and CDR2 is FQNEAQ (reference sequence). The trim removed 1 base at V and 5 bases at J, leaving 1 base unmatched. The CDR3 runs to 13 residues.

Material for sequencing was peripheral blood. This receptor was taken from a man younger than 30 with active or convalescent COVID-19. V is TRBV7-9 and J is TRBJ2-5, with 7 bases that match TRBD2. CDR3 residues: CASSLVSGETQYF. The CDR3 DNA reads as TGTGCCAGCAGCTTAGTTAGCGGGGAGACCCAGTACTTC.